These T cell receptor beta chains were read from a single sample in a study of blood T cell repertoires in COVID-19. TCRdb's table, derived via immunoSEQ multiplex PCR, lists solely in-frame clones and lacks some. The sample contains hundreds of thousands of clones, about 87% of which appear only once. The sample comprised peripheral blood. The origin of the receptors is a woman aged 50 to 65 who had recovered from COVID-19. CDR3s include the opening cysteine and the closing phenylalanine or tryptophan. The listing skips clone size in some rows; elsewhere it reads once, few, many or a size class.

TRBJ2-7	TRBV24-1	-	CATSDRNRGSLYYEQYF
TRBJ1-2	TRBV30	-	CAWSVTDNYGYTF
TRBJ2-3	TRBV30	-	CAWSLSVRADTQYF
TRBJ2-7	TRBV7-6	-	CASSLGLAGSTYEQYF
TRBJ2-6	TRBV2	-	CASSESTGGFGANVLTF
TRBJ2-7	TRBV11-3	once	CASSVQAQGYEQYF
TRBJ2-3	TRBV5-4	once	CASSLSAGGGADTQYF
TRBJ2-7	TRBV5-1	-	CASSPTGKIGHYSYEQYF
TRBJ2-1	TRBV19	-	CASLAGGLGDEQFF
TRBJ2-1	TRBV9	-	CASSVGIGSSYNEQFF
TRBJ2-1	TRBV7-9	-	CASSLGLAERYNEQFF
TRBJ2-1	TRBV2	-	CASHLSGATYNEQFF
TRBJ1-2	TRBV15	-	CATKGRKDGYTF
TRBJ2-7	TRBV4-2	-	CASSPGQGALEQYF
TRBJ2-3	TRBV30	-	CAWSSGGSTDTQYF
TRBJ1-3	TRBV5-1	-	CASSLEGEGDGNTIYF
TRBJ1-6	TRBV18	-	CASSPKEGSSPLHF
TRBJ1-2	TRBV5-1	-	CASSLVQLADGYTF
TRBJ2-1	TRBV7-2	-	CASSLALEGNEQFF
TRBJ2-4	TRBV18	-	CASSPRTGAKNIQYF
TRBJ2-7	TRBV2	-	CASMGGLGMGYEQYF
TRBJ2-2	TRBV15	-	CATSRVVTANTGELFF
TRBJ1-3	TRBV11-2	-	CASSQHSGQAGNTIYF
TRBJ1-2	TRBV2	-	CASSFGQLYGYTF
TRBJ1-4	TRBV28	once	CASARRGQGEKLFF
TRBJ1-2	TRBV11-2	-	CASSLNRNYGYTF
TRBJ2-1	TRBV30	-	CAWSVPWAGPYNEQFF
TRBJ1-2	TRBV7-9	-	CASSIGAYGYTF
TRBJ2-1	TRBV5-4	few	CASISGSSGGSYNEQFF
TRBJ1-5	TRBV28	-	CASSSDRNQPQHF
TRBJ2-5	TRBV7-9	-	CASSPAAYRHMGETQYF
TRBJ2-5	TRBV6-5	-	CASSPGTSGGETQYF
TRBJ1-1	TRBV27	-	CASSLSSGVGGRYTEAFF